This T cell receptor (beta chain) came from a study of shared clonotypes between healthy human individuals (dated by TCRdb to about 2020). About the study as a whole: The cohort included three men and two women between 18 and 49 years of age. For each donor, CD4 naive and CD4 memory were each given three plates, CD8 naive was given two plates, and CD8 memory was given one plate. The study deeply sequenced blood TCR repertoires of roughly five healthy adults to estimate repertoire size and the extent of clonotype sharing between individuals. Libraries were prepared and TCR repertoires were sequenced by different laboratories using diverse techniques, in order to increase sequencing depth and limit assay-specific biases. Each donor's leukapheresis produced roughly between roughly 0.85 and 9 billion PBMCs.

Per the germline V gene (reference sequence), LNHNV is the CDR1 and YYDKDF is the CDR2. From the cysteine up to the phenylalanine, the CDR3 has a length of 16 residues. The CDR3 DNA has 48 bases and is translated from base 1. Between the V and J ends, shortened by 0 bases and 0 bases respectively, the junction contains 11 bases. The study at large found these results: The genetic and exposure-history diversity represented was limited by the small number of donors. Higher generation probabilities were observed for clonotypes shared by all four sorted-subset donors than for non-shared clonotypes. Sampling was restricted to blood, and TCR repertoires in tissues likely differ from the TCR repertoires found in blood. Pairwise subsampling led to the expectation that sequencing depth would affect the degree of clonotype sharing among donors. Sharing across a few donors was observed for around 5% of naive CD4, over 3% of naive CD8, 2.3% of memory CD4, and roughly 0.4% of memory CD8 clonotypes. Naive subsets generally had larger estimated clonotype richness than memory subsets. Even with the large sequencing depth, rarefaction of the sorted-subset datasets indicated that sequencing was incomplete.

Using the deep immunoSEQ assay, multiplex PCR amplified TCR CDR3 regions from genomic DNA. Extracted genomic DNA from each cell subset was distributed evenly across all wells of several immunoSEQ 96-well plates, and each plate was treated as a replicate. For sorted subsets, about 0.2 ug genomic DNA, equal to tens of thousands of T cell genomes, was loaded into each replicate PCR. Purified libraries were quantified with a Qubit 3.0 fluorometer, sized on a Bioanalyzer 2100, and re-quantified with the KAPA Library Quantification kit. A separate single-read 150-cycle Illumina NextSeq 550 flow cell was used to sequence each immunoSEQ 96-well plate. Turning to the authors' computational methods: Because the immunoSEQ output included only junctional sequences and no quality scores, the filtering could not be the same as the filtering used for full-length reads. To assign V/J genes and CDR3, sequences were annotated against IMGT germline references using PyIR, a Python wrapper for IgBLAST v1.9. Any read was removed if the V/J assignment was weak (E-value above 1e-6), the CDR3 was missing, or the read contained stop codons, out-of-frame junctions, or ambiguous translated residues. V3J clonotypes were defined as sequences sharing an identical inferred V gene, J gene, and CDR3 amino acid sequence. To compute the percentage overlap between repertoires, the number of shared unique clonotypes was divided by the size of the smaller repertoire. Repertoire richness was assessed with RTK rarefaction, the Chao1 estimator, and Recon v2.1 estimates of unobserved clonotypes. For all TCRbeta clonotypes obtained by the gDNA method from a few donors, generation probabilities were computed with OLGA. Here the immuneACCESS table is served through TCRdb, limited to in-frame sequences with V and J called. Missing clones are a known gap in these copies; in checked studies unresolved V genes cover under half, and the rest lacks a known reason. V, J and clone size are taken as reported in that table, and D and trimming were inferred from the DNA itself. The sample yields a few million clones; around 92% were counted once. In total, the top ten clones hold around 0.38% of the sample.

This clone was picked up one time. The antigen it recognizes is unknown. Base qualities are not recorded, but no much larger clone differs from it by a single base. Donors were healthy HIV-negative adults with no recently reported acute infections or vaccinations. Every donor was a Caucasian adult residing in Nashville, Tennessee, USA. CD4+ T cells were enriched through magnetic negative selection, after which naive cells were positively selected on CD45RA and the remaining negative fraction served as the memory subset. Blood was obtained by leukapheresis, after which PBMCs were separated by Ficoll-Histopaque density gradient centrifugation and cryopreserved in liquid nitrogen vapor phase. Analytical flow cytometry was used to check the purity and quantity of every magnetically sorted T cell population. From each sorted fraction, genomic DNA was isolated and quantified by UV absorbance on a Nanodrop 2000c.

The TCR originated in a man aged 18 to 35 in good health. Some clones in this sample may be carry-over from other donors' samples. Sequencing used naive CD4+ T cells from PBMCs. The sample's cell subset or site, from its label and the paper: CD45RA+ positively selected. The V and J segments used are TRBV15 and TRBJ1-1; confidence is insufficient to name the D gene. The DNA reads TGTGCCACCAGCAGAGATTTCGGACTGGTGAACACTGAAGCTTTCTTT. Translated, this gives CATSRDFGLVNTEAFF.